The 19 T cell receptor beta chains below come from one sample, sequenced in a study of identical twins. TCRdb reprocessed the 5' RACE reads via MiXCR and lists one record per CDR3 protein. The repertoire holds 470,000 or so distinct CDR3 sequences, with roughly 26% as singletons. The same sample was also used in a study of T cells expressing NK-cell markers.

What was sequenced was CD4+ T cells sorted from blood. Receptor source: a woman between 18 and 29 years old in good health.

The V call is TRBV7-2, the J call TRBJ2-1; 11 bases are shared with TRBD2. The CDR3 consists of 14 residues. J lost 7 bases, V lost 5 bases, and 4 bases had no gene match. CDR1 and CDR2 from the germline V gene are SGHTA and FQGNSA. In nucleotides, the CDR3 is TGTGCCAGCAGCCGTAGCGGGGGGGCGAATGAGCAGTTCTTC. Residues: CASSRSGGANEQFF.

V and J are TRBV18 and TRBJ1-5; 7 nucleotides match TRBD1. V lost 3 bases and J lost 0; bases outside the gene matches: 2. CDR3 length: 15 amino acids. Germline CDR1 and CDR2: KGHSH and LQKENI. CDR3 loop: CASSPGTASNQPQHF. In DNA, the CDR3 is TGTGCCAGCTCACCCGGGACAGCTAGCAATCAGCCCCAGCATTTT.

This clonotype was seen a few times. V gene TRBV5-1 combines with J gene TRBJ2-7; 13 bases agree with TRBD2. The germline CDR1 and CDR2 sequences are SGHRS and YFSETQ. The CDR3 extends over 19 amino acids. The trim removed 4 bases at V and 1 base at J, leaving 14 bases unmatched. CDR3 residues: CASSTHPGTSGATSYEQYF. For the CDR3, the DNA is TGCGCCAGCAGCACCCACCCCGGGACTAGCGGGGCGACTTCCTACGAGCAGTACTTC.

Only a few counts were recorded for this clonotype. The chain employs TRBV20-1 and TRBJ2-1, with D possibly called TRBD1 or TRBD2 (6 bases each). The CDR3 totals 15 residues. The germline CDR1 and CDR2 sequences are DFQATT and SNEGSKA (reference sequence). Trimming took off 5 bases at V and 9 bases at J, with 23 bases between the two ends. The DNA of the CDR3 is TGCAGTGCTTCCCGGAGGGGGGTGTTAGGCATTGAGCAGTTCTTC. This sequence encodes CSASRRGVLGIEQFF.

The CDR3 region is CASSKRGEQFF. The CDR3 DNA sequence: TGTGCCAGCAGTAAAAGGGGGGAGCAGTTCTTC. The V call is TRBV12-3 or TRBV12-4, the J call TRBJ2-1, with D tentatively TRBD1 (6 bases). Trimming cost V 5 bases and J 10 bases, with 9 bases left between them. This CDR3 has 11 amino acids.

Here the CDR3 reads CSARDPWGGETQYF. The CDR3 coding sequence is TGCAGTGCTAGAGATCCCTGGGGGGGAGAGACCCAGTACTTC. V gene TRBV20-1 combines with J gene TRBJ2-5; TRBD2 matches at 7 bases. Germline V gene lookup returns CDR1 DFQATT and CDR2 SNEGSKA (reference sequence). The CDR3 is 14 amino acids. The V and J ends lost 0 bases and 4 bases, in that order; junction bases with no gene match: 5.

In DNA, the CDR3 is TGTGCCAGCACCTTTAGGCTAGATGGTGAGCAGTTCTTC. It translates to CASTFRLDGEQFF. The chain couples TRBV27 to TRBJ2-1; D ambiguous. The germline V gene has CDR1 MNHEY and CDR2 SMNVEV (reference sequence). Trimming took off 7 bases at V and 9 bases at J, with 16 bases between the two ends. The CDR3 is 13 amino acids.

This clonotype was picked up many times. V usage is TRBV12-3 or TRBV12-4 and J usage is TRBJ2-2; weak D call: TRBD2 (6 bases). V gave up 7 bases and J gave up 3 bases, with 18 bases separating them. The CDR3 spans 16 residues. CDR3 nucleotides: TGTGCCAGCACCTTCCCCCCGGGACTTTACACCGGGGAGCTGTTTTTT. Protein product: CASTFPPGLYTGELFF.

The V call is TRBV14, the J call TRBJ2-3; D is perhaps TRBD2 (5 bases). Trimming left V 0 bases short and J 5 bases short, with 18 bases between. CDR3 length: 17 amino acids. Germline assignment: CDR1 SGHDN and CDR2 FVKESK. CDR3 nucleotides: TGTGCCAGCAGCCAAGATAAATCGAGCTGGGAGAGAGATACGCAGTATTTT. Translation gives CASSQDKSSWERDTQYF.

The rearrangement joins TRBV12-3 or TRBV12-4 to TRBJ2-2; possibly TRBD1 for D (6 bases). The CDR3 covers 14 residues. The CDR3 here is CTIRGQLNTGELFF. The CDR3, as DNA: TGTACCATACGAGGACAGTTGAACACCGGGGAGCTGTTTTTT.

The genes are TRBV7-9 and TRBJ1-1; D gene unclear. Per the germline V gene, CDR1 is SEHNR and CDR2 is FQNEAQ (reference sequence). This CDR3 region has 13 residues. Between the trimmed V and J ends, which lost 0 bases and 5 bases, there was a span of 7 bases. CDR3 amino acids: CASSLAGLTEAFF. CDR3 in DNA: TGTGCCAGCAGCTTAGCAGGGTTGACTGAAGCTTTCTTT.

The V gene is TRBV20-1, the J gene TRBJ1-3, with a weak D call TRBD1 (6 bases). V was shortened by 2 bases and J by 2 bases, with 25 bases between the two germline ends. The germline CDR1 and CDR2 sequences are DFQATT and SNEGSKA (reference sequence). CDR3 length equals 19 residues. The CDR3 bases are TGCAGTGCTAGAAAGGCAGGGGCAAGCCGGGGTAGGACTGGAAACACCATATATTTT. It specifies CSARKAGASRGRTGNTIYF.

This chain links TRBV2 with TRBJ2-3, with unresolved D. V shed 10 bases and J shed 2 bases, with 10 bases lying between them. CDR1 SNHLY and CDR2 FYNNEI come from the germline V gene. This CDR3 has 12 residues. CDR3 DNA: TGTGCCACTAGGCGTTACACAGATACGCAGTATTTT. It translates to CATRRYTDTQYF.

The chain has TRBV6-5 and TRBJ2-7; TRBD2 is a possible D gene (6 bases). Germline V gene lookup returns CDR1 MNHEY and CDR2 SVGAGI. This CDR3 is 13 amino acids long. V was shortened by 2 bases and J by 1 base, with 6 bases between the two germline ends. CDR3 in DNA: TGTGCCAGCAGTTACGCGGGGTCCTACGAGCAGTACTTC. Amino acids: CASSYAGSYEQYF.

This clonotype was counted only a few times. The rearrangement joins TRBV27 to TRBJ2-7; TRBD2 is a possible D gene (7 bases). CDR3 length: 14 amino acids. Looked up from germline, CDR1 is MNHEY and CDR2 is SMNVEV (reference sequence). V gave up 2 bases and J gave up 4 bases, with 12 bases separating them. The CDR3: CASSLGGRGYEQYF. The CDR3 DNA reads TGTGCCAGCAGTTTAGGTGGGAGGGGGTACGAGCAGTACTTC.

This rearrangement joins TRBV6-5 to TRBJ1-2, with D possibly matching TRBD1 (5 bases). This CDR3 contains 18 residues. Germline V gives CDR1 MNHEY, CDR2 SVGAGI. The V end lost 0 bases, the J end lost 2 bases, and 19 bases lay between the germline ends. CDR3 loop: CASSYSAPGRMMNYGYTF. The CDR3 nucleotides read TGTGCCAGCAGTTACTCGGCGCCAGGGAGGATGATGAACTATGGCTACACCTTC.

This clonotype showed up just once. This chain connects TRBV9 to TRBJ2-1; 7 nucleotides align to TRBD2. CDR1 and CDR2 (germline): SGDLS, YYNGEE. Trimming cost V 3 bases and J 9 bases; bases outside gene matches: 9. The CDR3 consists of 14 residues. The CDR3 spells CASSESPRGGEQFF. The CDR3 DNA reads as TGTGCCAGCAGCGAGTCCCCCCGCGGGGGTGAGCAGTTCTTC.

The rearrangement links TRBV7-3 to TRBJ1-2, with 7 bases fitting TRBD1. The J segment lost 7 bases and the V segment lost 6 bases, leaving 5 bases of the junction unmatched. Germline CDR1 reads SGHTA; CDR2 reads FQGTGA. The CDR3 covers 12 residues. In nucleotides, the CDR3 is TGTGCCAGCAGTACAGGGGTCTCTGGCTACACCTTC. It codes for CASSTGVSGYTF.

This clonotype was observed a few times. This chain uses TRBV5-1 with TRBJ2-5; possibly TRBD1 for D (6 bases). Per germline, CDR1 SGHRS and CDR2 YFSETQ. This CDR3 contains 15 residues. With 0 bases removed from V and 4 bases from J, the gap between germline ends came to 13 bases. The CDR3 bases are TGCGCCAGCAGCTTGGAGACAGGCCGGAGAGAGACCCAGTACTTC. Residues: CASSLETGRRETQYF.